The rows below give T cell receptor beta chains drawn from one sample of a study of blood T cell repertoires in COVID-19. The table came from immunoSEQ multiplex PCR; TCRdb's copy has only in-frame clones and leaves some out. Of approximately 280,000 clones in the sample, 65% to 90% were seen once. Sequencing input: peripheral blood. Receptors were obtained from a man aged 45-65 years with active or convalescent COVID-19. The CDR3 runs from the conserved cysteine through the conserved F or W. A D gene is named only where the DNA matches it firmly.

>TRBJ2-2|-|TRBV24-1
CATSDRRGPTGELFF
>TRBJ2-6|-|TRBV30
CAWGQFSGANVLTF
>TRBJ2-7|TRBD2|TRBV10-3
CAIGTSGSSGYEQYF
>TRBJ2-4|-|TRBV6-5
CASSRGVEGLQYF
>TRBJ1-3|-|TRBV19
CASSPIGNTIYF
>TRBJ2-1|TRBD2|TRBV24-1
CATGEGEWHNEQFF
>TRBJ1-4|TRBD1|TRBV5-1
CASRGQGGEKLFF
>TRBJ1-2|-|TRBV5-4
CASSFRQGGPYGYTF
>TRBJ2-7|TRBD1|TRBV5-8
CASSFRSRDRAKSSYEQYF
>TRBJ1-2|-|TRBV14
CASSFRREGTNYGYTF
>TRBJ2-1|-|TRBV30
CAWSVGRAEQFF
>TRBJ2-7|TRBD1|TRBV25-1
CASSPPGQVWYEQYF
>TRBJ2-1|-|TRBV7-2
CASSLDRGRGVNEQFF
>TRBJ2-7|-|TRBV27
CASSLLRPEDEQYF
>TRBJ1-2|TRBD1|TRBV27
CASSFLSQGQGDYGYTF
>TRBJ2-1|-|TRBV11-2
CASSLSGSSYYNEQFF
>TRBJ2-1|TRBD1|TRBV5-1
CASSLFSRQGRSYNEQFF
>TRBJ2-5|-|TRBV3-1/TRBV3-2
CASSQGLRGKTQYF
>TRBJ1-2|-|TRBV19
CASSIGQRTGSSYGYTF
>TRBJ2-1|TRBD1|TRBV27
CASSPSGTGGGEQFF
>TRBJ2-2|TRBD1|TRBV29-1
CSVESRQGWAGELFF
>TRBJ1-2|TRBD1|TRBV28
CASSLSGGYGYTF
>TRBJ2-5|TRBD2|TRBV29-1
CSVGGQRLAGSETQYF
>TRBJ1-4|-|TRBV7-9
CASRQGQSNEKLFF
>TRBJ2-1|TRBD2|TRBV2
CASSEMVAGGSSYNEQFF
>TRBJ2-3|-|TRBV2
CASSVDRGGTDTQYF
>TRBJ2-1|-|TRBV7-2
CASSLEGLVDNEQFF
>TRBJ2-1|-|TRBV7-7
CASSLAGEGTGLGEQFF
>TRBJ2-5|TRBD1|TRBV27
CASSFLGQSSETQYF
>TRBJ1-4|-|TRBV28
CASSLSRGRFEKLFF
>TRBJ2-1|TRBD2|TRBV11-3
CASSSSPLASNEQFF
>TRBJ2-1|-|TRBV15
CATSRPPSVGDNEQFF
>TRBJ1-1|TRBD1|TRBV6-6
CASNPRQGRKNTEAFF
>TRBJ2-7|TRBD1|TRBV4-3
CASSHHRDSSYEQYF
>TRBJ2-7|TRBD2|TRBV6-2/TRBV6-3
CASSYSAGGVYEQYF
>TRBJ1-2|-|TRBV7-9
CASSPLGLNYGYTF
>TRBJ1-5|-|TRBV6-1
CARARSGQYYQPQHF
>TRBJ1-5|TRBD1|TRBV2
CASSTDRGQPQHF
>TRBJ1-5|TRBD1|TRBV3-1/TRBV3-2
CASSRGQGSNQPQHF
>TRBJ2-5|TRBD1|TRBV6-5
CASSRTFTGGETQYF
>TRBJ2-1|TRBD2|TRBV19
CASSSASTSRSYNEQFF
>TRBJ2-7|TRBD2|TRBV12-3/TRBV12-4
CASSFLAGVEQYF
>TRBJ2-3|TRBD2|TRBV10-2
CASKGSSGRAGTDTQYF
>TRBJ2-7|TRBD1|TRBV11-2
CASSLTGVPYEQYF
>TRBJ2-5|-|TRBV3-1/TRBV3-2
CASSHDGTPPQYF
>TRBJ1-4|TRBD1|TRBV6-2/TRBV6-3
CASSYATGSRGEKLFF
>TRBJ1-2|-|TRBV18
CASSRLGTEGYGYTF
>TRBJ2-3|TRBD1|TRBV5-4
CASSLDRGPGDTQYF
>TRBJ2-1|-|TRBV28
CASSPPRGLRSLEQFF
>TRBJ2-1|-|TRBV18
CASSPRASLGNEQFF
>TRBJ1-4|-|TRBV5-1
CASSLAAGDEKLFF
>TRBJ1-3|-|TRBV19
CASSTRQANTGNTIYF
>TRBJ1-1|TRBD1|TRBV23-1
CASSPPGQGFMNTEAFF
>TRBJ2-1|TRBD1|TRBV18
CASSQTGGASYNEQFF
>TRBJ1-4|TRBD1|TRBV7-9
CASSLGQGKGRNEKLFF
>TRBJ1-1|-|TRBV5-1
CASSLGREYPEAFF
>TRBJ2-5|-|TRBV28
CASSDEVHLDRETQYF
>TRBJ1-5|TRBD1|TRBV7-7
CASSLAGGGYSNQPQHF
>TRBJ2-3|TRBD2|TRBV28
CASSPGTSGSRTDTQYF
>TRBJ2-3|TRBD1|TRBV11-2
CASSLGGTGTDTQYF